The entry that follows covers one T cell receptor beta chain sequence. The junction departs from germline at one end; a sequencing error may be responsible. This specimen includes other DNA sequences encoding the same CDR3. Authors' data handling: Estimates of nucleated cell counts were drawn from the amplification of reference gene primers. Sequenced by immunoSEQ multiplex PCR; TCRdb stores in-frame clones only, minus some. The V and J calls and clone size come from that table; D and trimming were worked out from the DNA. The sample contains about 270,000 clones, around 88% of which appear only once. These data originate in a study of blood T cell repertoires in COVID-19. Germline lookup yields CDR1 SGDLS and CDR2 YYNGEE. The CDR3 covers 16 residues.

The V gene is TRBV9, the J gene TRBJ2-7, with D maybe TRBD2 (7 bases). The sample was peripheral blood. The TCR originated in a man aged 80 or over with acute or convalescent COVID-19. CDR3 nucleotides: TGTGCTAGCAGCGTAGAGGGGGGGCTTTCCTCCTACGAGCAGTACTTC. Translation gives CASSVEGGLSSYEQYF.